This T cell receptor (beta chain) was sequenced during a study of shared clonotypes between healthy human individuals. Study-wide results and limits: Represented genetic and exposure-history diversity was restricted by having few donors.

Trimming removed 4 bases from V and 0 bases from J; junction bases left unmatched: 12. The CDR3 extends over 17 amino acids. CDR1 SGHRS and CDR2 YFSETQ come from the germline V gene. A remark on this clone: Its specificity is unknown.

TCRdb's table, derived via immunoSEQ multiplex PCR, lists solely in-frame clones and lacks some. The table has millions of clones, approximately 95% seen once. This sequence was found in a man younger than 30 in good health. The chain recombines TRBV5-1 with TRBJ2-5, with 7 nucleotides matching TRBD1. Sequencing was done on a sample of naive CD4+ T cells sorted from blood. Documented subset: CD45RA+ positively selected. The CDR3 reads CASSDNPGQWNQETQYF. The CDR3 DNA is TGCGCCAGCAGCGATAACCCGGGACAGTGGAACCAAGAGACCCAGTACTTC.